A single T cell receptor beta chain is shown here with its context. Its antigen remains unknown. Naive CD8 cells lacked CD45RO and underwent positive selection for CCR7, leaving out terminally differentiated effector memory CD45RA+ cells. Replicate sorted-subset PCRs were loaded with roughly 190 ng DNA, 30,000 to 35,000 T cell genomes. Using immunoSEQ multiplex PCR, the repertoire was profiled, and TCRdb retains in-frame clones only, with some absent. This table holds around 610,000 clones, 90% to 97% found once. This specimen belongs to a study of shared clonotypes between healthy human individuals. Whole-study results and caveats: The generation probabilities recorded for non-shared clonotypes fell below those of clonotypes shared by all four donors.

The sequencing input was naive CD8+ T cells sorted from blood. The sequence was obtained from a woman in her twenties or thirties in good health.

CDR3 sequence reads: CASSSPNSYEQYF. The CDR3 DNA sequence: TGTGCCAGCAGCTCACCGAACTCCTACGAGCAGTACTTC. This chain connects TRBV7-9 to TRBJ2-7; D is undetermined. Trimming removed 4 bases from V and 0 bases from J, with 7 bases in between. Germline-derived CDR1 and CDR2 are SEHNR and FQNEAQ (reference sequence). The CDR3 consists of 13 residues. The variable domain in full, with the rest retrieved from reference TRBV7-9 and TRBJ2-7, is DTGVSQNPRHKITKRGQNVTFRCDPISEHNRLYWYRQTLGQGPEFLTYFQNEAQLEKSRLLSDRFSAERPKGSFSTLEIQRTEQGDSAMYLCASSSPNSYEQYFGPGTRLTVT.